A single TCR beta chain is shown here with its context. Germline CDR1 is MGHRA and CDR2 is YSYEKL. The V and J ends lost 1 base and 0 bases respectively, with 6 bases between them. CDR3 length: 15 amino acids. TCRdb fed the RT-PCR reads into MiXCR, producing one record per CDR3 protein. The table records under 950,000 distinct CDR3 sequences, 21% of them present only once. The source of the sample is a study of response to subunit inactivated influenza vaccine. The receptor comes from a man in his forties or fifties who received an inactivated influenza vaccine. Material: PBMCs from blood, obtained more than 4 days after vaccination. The chain links TRBV4-1 to TRBJ1-4, with no clear D. The CDR3 DNA reads as TGCGCCAGCAGCCAAGCGACGCCAACTAATGAAAAACTGTTTTTT. This codes for CASSQATPTNEKLFF.